This is a list of T cell receptor beta chains from one sample in a study of CXCR3-negative and CXCR3-positive naive CD8 T cells. TCRdb reprocessed the 5' RACE reads; each CDR3 protein has one entry and no DNA is given. Reported are 80,000 to 100,000 distinct CDR3 sequences; the ten largest clones contain around 0.82%. The sequencing input was naive CXCR3+ CD8+ T cells from blood. All receptors derive from a human donor in good health. Some clones in this sample may be carry-over from other donors' samples. CDR3s include the opening cysteine and the closing phenylalanine or tryptophan. The order of the fields is CDR3 protein, V gene, J gene.

CDR3aa: CASSFGQQGTQYF
v_gene: TRBV7-8
j_gene: TRBJ2-5

CDR3aa: CASSLGGLTGAGANVLTF
v_gene: TRBV5-6
j_gene: TRBJ2-6

CDR3aa: CASSTGDTQYF
v_gene: TRBV5-1
j_gene: TRBJ2-3

CDR3aa: CASSQGTGSNIQYF
v_gene: TRBV4-1
j_gene: TRBJ2-4

CDR3aa: CASSLEYGGSHNEQFF
v_gene: TRBV7-9
j_gene: TRBJ2-1

CDR3aa: CATSRDRLDEQFF
v_gene: TRBV15
j_gene: TRBJ2-1

CDR3aa: CSARDWVGELFF
v_gene: TRBV20-1
j_gene: TRBJ2-2

CDR3aa: CASSLSSGTGVQQVF
v_gene: TRBV7-3
j_gene: TRBJ2-1

CDR3aa: CASSLTQGRQETQYF
v_gene: TRBV5-1
j_gene: TRBJ2-5

CDR3aa: CASKAASPYEQYF
v_gene: TRBV5-1
j_gene: TRBJ2-7

CDR3aa: CASSSGSFEEQYF
v_gene: TRBV19
j_gene: TRBJ2-7

CDR3aa: CASTGTPAYEQYF
v_gene: TRBV7-2
j_gene: TRBJ2-7

CDR3aa: CSARKGREPYEQYF
v_gene: TRBV20-1
j_gene: TRBJ2-7

CDR3aa: CASSWGQNEQYF
v_gene: TRBV7-9
j_gene: TRBJ2-7

CDR3aa: CASSYLGGSGETQYF
v_gene: TRBV6-5
j_gene: TRBJ2-5

CDR3aa: CASSLVGGDYQETQYF
v_gene: TRBV5-1
j_gene: TRBJ2-5

CDR3aa: CASSSDRVVTDTQYF
v_gene: TRBV7-9
j_gene: TRBJ2-3

CDR3aa: CASSRPRGTQYF
v_gene: TRBV12-3/TRBV12-4
j_gene: TRBJ2-3

CDR3aa: CASSLATLGNEQYF
v_gene: TRBV5-1
j_gene: TRBJ2-7

CDR3aa: CSARSPLYSSYEQYF
v_gene: TRBV20-1
j_gene: TRBJ2-7

CDR3aa: CASSPGAGYEQYF
v_gene: TRBV4-3
j_gene: TRBJ2-7

CDR3aa: CASSPQATNEKLFF
v_gene: TRBV28
j_gene: TRBJ1-4

CDR3aa: CASSFPSGNTIYF
v_gene: TRBV28
j_gene: TRBJ1-3

CDR3aa: CSVDEGQDYNEQFF
v_gene: TRBV29-1
j_gene: TRBJ2-1

CDR3aa: CSVERVSGELFF
v_gene: TRBV29-1
j_gene: TRBJ2-2

CDR3aa: CSVDRTGRQYF
v_gene: TRBV29-1
j_gene: TRBJ2-5

CDR3aa: CASRSLETAGAGELFF
v_gene: TRBV28
j_gene: TRBJ2-2

CDR3aa: CSDSGGNTEAFF
v_gene: TRBV29-1
j_gene: TRBJ1-1

CDR3aa: CASSSGPLGNEQFF
v_gene: TRBV5-6
j_gene: TRBJ2-1

CDR3aa: CASSFGGGGTDTQYF
v_gene: TRBV28
j_gene: TRBJ2-3

CDR3aa: CASSQEPLSGMAYEQYF
v_gene: TRBV4-1
j_gene: TRBJ2-7

CDR3aa: CASSPKSGEKLFF
v_gene: TRBV13
j_gene: TRBJ1-4

CDR3aa: CASSPGWGAADTQYF
v_gene: TRBV7-6
j_gene: TRBJ2-3

CDR3aa: CATSRVGGLQETQYF
v_gene: TRBV15
j_gene: TRBJ2-5

CDR3aa: CASSLAAAGNNEQFF
v_gene: TRBV7-9
j_gene: TRBJ2-1

CDR3aa: CASTPGQGDSLNEQYF
v_gene: TRBV28
j_gene: TRBJ2-7

CDR3aa: CASSLFGTFGQVEEDEAFF
v_gene: TRBV7-9
j_gene: TRBJ1-1

CDR3aa: CASSSGLMNSPLHF
v_gene: TRBV28
j_gene: TRBJ1-6

CDR3aa: CASSSDRLGTQYF
v_gene: TRBV12-3/TRBV12-4
j_gene: TRBJ2-3

CDR3aa: CASSYGASGGTGQFF
v_gene: TRBV6-2/TRBV6-3
j_gene: TRBJ2-1

CDR3aa: CASSIIAGGPTGPNF
v_gene: TRBV11-2
j_gene: TRBJ2-5

CDR3aa: CASSSTRLAGANTGELFF
v_gene: TRBV7-2
j_gene: TRBJ2-2

CDR3aa: CASSLPGASTQYF
v_gene: TRBV7-9
j_gene: TRBJ2-3

CDR3aa: CATSSPHRRGELFF
v_gene: TRBV15
j_gene: TRBJ2-2

CDR3aa: CASSPDRSGPEAFF
v_gene: TRBV7-9
j_gene: TRBJ1-1

CDR3aa: CASSQPGLIQEKLFF
v_gene: TRBV4-2
j_gene: TRBJ1-4

CDR3aa: CASSRPPPSGGGQRGERETQYF
v_gene: TRBV3-1
j_gene: TRBJ2-5

CDR3aa: CASSLWDPDEQYF
v_gene: TRBV7-9
j_gene: TRBJ2-7

CDR3aa: CASSMQGALTGELFF
v_gene: TRBV28
j_gene: TRBJ2-2